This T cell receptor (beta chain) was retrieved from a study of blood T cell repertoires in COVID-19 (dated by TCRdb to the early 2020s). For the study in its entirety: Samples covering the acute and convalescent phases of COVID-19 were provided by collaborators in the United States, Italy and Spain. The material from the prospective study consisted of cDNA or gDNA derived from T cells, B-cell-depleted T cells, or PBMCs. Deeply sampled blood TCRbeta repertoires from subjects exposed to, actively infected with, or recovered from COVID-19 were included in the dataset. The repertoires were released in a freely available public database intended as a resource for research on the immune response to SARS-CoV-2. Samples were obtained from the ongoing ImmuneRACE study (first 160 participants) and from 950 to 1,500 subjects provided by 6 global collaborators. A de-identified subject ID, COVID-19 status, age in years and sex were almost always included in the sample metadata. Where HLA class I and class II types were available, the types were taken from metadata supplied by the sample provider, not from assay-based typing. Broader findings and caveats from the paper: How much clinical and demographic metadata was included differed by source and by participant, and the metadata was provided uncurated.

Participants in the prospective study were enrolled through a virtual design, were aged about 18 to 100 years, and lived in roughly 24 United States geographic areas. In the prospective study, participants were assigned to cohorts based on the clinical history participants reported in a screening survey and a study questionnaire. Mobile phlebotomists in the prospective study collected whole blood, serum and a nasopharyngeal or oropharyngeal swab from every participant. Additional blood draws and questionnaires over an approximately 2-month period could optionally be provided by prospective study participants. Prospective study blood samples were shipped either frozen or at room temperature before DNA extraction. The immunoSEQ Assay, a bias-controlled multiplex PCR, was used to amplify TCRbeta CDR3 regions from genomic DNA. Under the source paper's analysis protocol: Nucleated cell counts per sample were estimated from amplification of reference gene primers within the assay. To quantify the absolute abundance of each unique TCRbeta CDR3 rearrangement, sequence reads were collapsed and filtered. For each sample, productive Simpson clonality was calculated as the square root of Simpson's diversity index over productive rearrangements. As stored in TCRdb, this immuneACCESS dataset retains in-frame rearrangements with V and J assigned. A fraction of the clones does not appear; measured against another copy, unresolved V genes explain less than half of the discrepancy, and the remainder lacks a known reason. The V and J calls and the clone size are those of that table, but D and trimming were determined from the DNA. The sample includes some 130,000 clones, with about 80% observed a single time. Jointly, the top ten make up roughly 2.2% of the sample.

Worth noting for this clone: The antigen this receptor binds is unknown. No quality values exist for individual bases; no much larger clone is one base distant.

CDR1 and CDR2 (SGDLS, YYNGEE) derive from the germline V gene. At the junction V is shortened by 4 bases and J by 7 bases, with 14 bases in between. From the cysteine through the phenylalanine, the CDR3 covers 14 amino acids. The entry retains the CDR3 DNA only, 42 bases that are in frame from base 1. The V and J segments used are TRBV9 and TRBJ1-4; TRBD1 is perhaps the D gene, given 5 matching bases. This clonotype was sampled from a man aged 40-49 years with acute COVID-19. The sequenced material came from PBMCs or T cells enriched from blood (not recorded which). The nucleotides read TGTGCCAGCAGCCCCCAGGGTAATGGTGAAAAACTGTTTTTT. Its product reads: CASSPQGNGEKLFF.